This T cell receptor (beta chain) was profiled in a study of shared clonotypes between healthy human individuals. Study in general: CD4 naive and memory got three plates each, CD8 naive two, CD8 memory one.

This clone has a single count. The V gene lost 7 bases and the J gene lost 2 bases, with 10 bases spanning the gap. The CDR3 is 13 amino acids. Germline V gene sequence: CDR1 SNHLY, CDR2 FYNNEI. The method was immunoSEQ multiplex PCR; TCRdb's version includes in-frame clones alone and lacks a portion of them. This sample has some 2,400,000 clones, with 90% to 96% found just once. The receptor comes from a man younger than 35 in good health. This chain joins TRBV2 and TRBJ2-3; no firm D call. Material: naive CD4+ T cells sorted from blood. Subset given: CD45RA+ positively selected. CDR3 nucleotides: TGTGCCAGCACGCTGGAGTCCACAGATACGCAGTATTTT. Its translation: CASTLESTDTQYF.